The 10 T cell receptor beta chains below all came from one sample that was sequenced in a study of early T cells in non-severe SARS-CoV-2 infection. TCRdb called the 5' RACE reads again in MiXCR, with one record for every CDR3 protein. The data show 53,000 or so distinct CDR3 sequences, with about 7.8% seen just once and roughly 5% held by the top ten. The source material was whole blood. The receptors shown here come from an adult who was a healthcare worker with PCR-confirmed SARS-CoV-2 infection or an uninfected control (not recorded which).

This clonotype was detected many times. The CDR3 reads CASSLDRREAFF. As DNA, the CDR3 is TGTGCCAGCAGCTTAGACAGGCGTGAAGCTTTCTTT. The V and J genes are TRBV7-2 and TRBJ1-1, with a possible D match to TRBD1 (5 bases). The V and J ends lost 1 base and 7 bases respectively, with 7 bases between them. The CDR3 is 12 amino acids. Germline V CDR1 and CDR2: SGHTA, FQGNSA.

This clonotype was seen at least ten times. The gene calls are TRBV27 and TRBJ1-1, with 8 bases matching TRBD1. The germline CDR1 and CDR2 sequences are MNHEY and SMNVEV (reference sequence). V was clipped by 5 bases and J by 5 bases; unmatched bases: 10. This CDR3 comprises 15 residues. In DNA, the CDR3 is TGTGCCAGCAGTACATCCCTCAGGGGGCCTACTGAAGCTTTCTTT. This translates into CASSTSLRGPTEAFF.

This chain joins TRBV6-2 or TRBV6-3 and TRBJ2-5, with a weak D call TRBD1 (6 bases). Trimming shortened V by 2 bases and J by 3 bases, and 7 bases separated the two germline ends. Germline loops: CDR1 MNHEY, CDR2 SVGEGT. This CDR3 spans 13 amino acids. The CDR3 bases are TGTGCCAGCAGTTACGCAGGGGAAGAGACCCAGTACTTC. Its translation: CASSYAGEETQYF.

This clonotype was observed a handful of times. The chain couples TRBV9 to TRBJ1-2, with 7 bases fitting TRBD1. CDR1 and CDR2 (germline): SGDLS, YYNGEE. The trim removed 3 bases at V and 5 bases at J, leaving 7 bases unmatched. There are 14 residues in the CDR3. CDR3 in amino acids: CASSGGQLTYGYTF. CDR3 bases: TGTGCCAGCAGCGGGGGACAGCTTACTTATGGCTACACCTTC.

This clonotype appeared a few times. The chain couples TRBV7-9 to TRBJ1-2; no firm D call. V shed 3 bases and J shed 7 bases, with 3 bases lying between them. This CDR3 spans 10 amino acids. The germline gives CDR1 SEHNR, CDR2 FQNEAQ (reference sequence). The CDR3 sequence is CASSLVGYTF. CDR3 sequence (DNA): TGTGCCAGCAGCTTGGTTGGCTACACCTTC.

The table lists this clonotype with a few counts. The CDR3 reads CAWSPDSSQPQHF. The CDR3 DNA follows: TGTGCCTGGAGCCCCGACTCGAGTCAGCCCCAGCATTTT. This chain connects TRBV30 to TRBJ1-5; D unresolved. This CDR3 is built from 13 residues. Germline loops: CDR1 GTSNPN, CDR2 SVGIG (reference sequence). Trimming pared 3 bases from V and 6 bases from J, leaving 12 bases between.

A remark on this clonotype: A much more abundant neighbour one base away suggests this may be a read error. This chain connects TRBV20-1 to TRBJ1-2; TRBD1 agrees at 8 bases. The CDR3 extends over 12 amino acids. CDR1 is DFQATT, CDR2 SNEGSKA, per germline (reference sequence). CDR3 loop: CRPTGDGYDYTF. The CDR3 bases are TGCAGACCGACAGGGGATGGCTATGACTACACCTTC.

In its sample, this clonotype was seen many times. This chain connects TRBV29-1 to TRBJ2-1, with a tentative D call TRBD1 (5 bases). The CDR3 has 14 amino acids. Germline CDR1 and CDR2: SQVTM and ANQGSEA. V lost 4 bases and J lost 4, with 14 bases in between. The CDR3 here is CSVAVLGQYNEQFF. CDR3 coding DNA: TGCAGCGTTGCGGTTCTCGGACAATACAATGAGCAGTTCTTC.

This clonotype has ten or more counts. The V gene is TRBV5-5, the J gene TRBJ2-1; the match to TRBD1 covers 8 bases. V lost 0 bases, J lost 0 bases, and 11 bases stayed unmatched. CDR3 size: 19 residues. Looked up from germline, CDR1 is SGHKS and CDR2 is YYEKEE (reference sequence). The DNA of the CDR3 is TGTGCCAGCAGCTTGGACCATGGGACAGGCCTAAGCTCCTACAATGAGCAGTTCTTC. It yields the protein CASSLDHGTGLSSYNEQFF.

The CDR3 sequence is CASSLEEKGNQETQYF. The CDR3 nucleotides are TGTGCCAGCAGTTTGGAGGAAAAAGGGAACCAAGAGACCCAGTACTTC. The chain joins TRBV12-3 or TRBV12-4 to TRBJ2-5; D may be TRBD2 (5 bases). The CDR3 has 16 amino acids. V was pared by 3 bases and J by 0 bases, with 14 bases between.